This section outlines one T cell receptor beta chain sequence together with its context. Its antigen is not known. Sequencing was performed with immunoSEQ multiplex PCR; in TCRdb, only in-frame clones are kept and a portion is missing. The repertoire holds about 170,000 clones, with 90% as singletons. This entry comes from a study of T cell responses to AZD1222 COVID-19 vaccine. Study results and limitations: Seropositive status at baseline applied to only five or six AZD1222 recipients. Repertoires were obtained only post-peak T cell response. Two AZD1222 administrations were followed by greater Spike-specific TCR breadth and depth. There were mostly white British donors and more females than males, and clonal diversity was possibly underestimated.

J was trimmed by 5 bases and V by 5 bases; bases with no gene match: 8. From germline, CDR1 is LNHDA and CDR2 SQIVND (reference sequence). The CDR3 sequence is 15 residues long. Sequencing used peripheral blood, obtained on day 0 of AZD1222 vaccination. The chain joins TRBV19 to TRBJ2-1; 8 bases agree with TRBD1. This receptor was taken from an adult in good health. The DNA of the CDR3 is TGTGCCAGTAGTTCCGGACAGGGAGCCCACAATGAGCAGTTCTTC. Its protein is CASSSGQGAHNEQFF.